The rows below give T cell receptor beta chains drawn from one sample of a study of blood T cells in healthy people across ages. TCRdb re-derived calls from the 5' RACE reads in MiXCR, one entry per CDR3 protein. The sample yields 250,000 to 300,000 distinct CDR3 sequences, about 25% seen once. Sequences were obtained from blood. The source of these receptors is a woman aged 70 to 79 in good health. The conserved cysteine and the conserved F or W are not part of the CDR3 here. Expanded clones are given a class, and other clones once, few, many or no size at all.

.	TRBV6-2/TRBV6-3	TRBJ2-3	ASSYSANTQY
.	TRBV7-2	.	ASSAGLLEEQF
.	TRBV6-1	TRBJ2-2	ASSAQGKGTGELF
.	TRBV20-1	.	SARADGRGSYEQY
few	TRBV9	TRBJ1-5	ACSFRGGSSNQPQH
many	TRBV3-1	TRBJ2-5	ASSPPGGQETQY
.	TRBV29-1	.	SVVERGNPYEQY
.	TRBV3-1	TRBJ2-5	ASSRQGIQETQY
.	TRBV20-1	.	SADSVETQY
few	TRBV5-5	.	ASSSTDRGLNEQY
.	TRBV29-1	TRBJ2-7	SASRDYEQY